The rows below give T cell receptor beta chains drawn from one sample of a study of T cells in narcolepsy. The method was immunoSEQ multiplex PCR; TCRdb's version includes in-frame clones alone and lacks a portion of them. The sample lists 20,000 to 25,000 clones, around 85% occurring once. Material: CD45RA- memory CD4+ T cells from PBMCs. All receptors derive from a human donor with narcolepsy. CDR3s include the opening cysteine and the closing phenylalanine or tryptophan. The order of the fields is D gene, clone size, V gene, J gene, CDR3 protein, CDR3 DNA. D genes are given only for firm matches. The listing skips clone size in some rows; elsewhere it reads once, few, many or a size class.

TRBD2	.	TRBV5-6	TRBJ2-1	CASSLRLLAGANNEQFF	TGTGCCAGCAGCCTTAGACTACTAGCGGGAGCCAACAATGAGCAGTTCTTC
TRBD2	.	TRBV6-5	TRBJ2-7	CASSYRTSGDYEQYF	TGTGCCAGCAGTTACCGGACTAGCGGTGACTACGAGCAGTACTTC
.	few	TRBV6-1	TRBJ1-3	CASSAGVYGNTIYF	TGTGCCAGCAGTGCAGGGGTTTATGGAAACACCATATATTTT
TRBD2	.	TRBV19	TRBJ2-7	CASSPPGTSLDEQYF	TGTGCCAGTAGTCCCCCCGGGACTAGCTTGGACGAGCAGTACTTC
TRBD1	.	TRBV19	TRBJ2-7	CASSQMGQGAYEQYF	TGTGCCAGTAGCCAAATGGGGCAGGGGGCTTACGAGCAGTACTTC
.	.	TRBV6-5	TRBJ1-5	CASSETQGQPQHF	TGTGCCAGCAGTGAAACTCAGGGCCAGCCCCAGCATTTT
.	.	TRBV19	TRBJ1-5	CASSIQKNQPQHF	TGTGCCAGTAGTATCCAGAAAAATCAGCCCCAGCATTTT
TRBD1	.	TRBV19	TRBJ1-5	CASSKTGGHQPQHF	TGTGCCAGTAGTAAGACAGGGGGCCATCAGCCCCAGCATTTT
.	.	TRBV5-1	TRBJ1-1	CASSLAGMNTEAFF	TGCGCCAGCAGCTTAGCAGGGATGAACACTGAAGCTTTCTTT
TRBD1	few	TRBV6-1	TRBJ1-3	CASSVGTDGNTIYF	TGTGCCAGCAGTGTTGGGACAGACGGAAACACCATATATTTT
.	.	TRBV20-1	TRBJ1-1	CSARDPNKAFF	TGCAGTGCTAGAGACCCTAATAAAGCTTTCTTT
TRBD2	.	TRBV7-2	TRBJ2-6	CASSPRRPGLAGGANVLTF	TGTGCCAGCAGCCCGAGAAGACCGGGACTAGCGGGAGGGGCCAACGTCCTGACTTTC
.	.	TRBV27	TRBJ2-7	CASSPTGRSYEQYF	TGTGCCAGCAGTCCTACAGGGCGCTCCTACGAGCAGTACTTC
TRBD2	few	TRBV2	TRBJ2-1	CASSERGGRAENEQFF	TGTGCCAGCAGTGAAAGAGGCGGGAGGGCCGAGAATGAGCAGTTCTTC
.	.	TRBV9	TRBJ2-1	CASSVDGSTYNEQFF	TGTGCCAGCAGCGTAGACGGGAGTACCTACAATGAGCAGTTCTTC
.	.	TRBV10-3	TRBJ1-1	CAISGAVNTEAFF	TGTGCCATCTCTGGGGCGGTGAACACTGAAGCTTTCTTT
TRBD1	.	TRBV9	TRBJ2-1	CASSVRGQYNEQFF	TGTGCCAGCAGCGTTCGGGGACAGTACAATGAGCAGTTCTTC
.	.	TRBV2	TRBJ2-7	CASSAVIYEQYF	TGTGCCAGCAGTGCAGTAATCTACGAGCAGTACTTC
.	.	TRBV2	TRBJ1-5	CATSRDTYSNQPQHF	TGTGCCACCTCTCGGGACACCTATAGCAATCAGCCCCAGCATTTT
TRBD2	once	TRBV6-5	TRBJ2-7	CASRDVGLAGSEQYF	TGTGCCAGCAGGGACGTAGGCCTAGCGGGTTCCGAGCAGTACTTC
TRBD1	.	TRBV6-1	TRBJ1-2	CASRTTGTGKGYTF	TGTGCCAGCAGAACCACCGGGACAGGCAAGGGCTACACCTTC
TRBD1	.	TRBV30	TRBJ1-1	CAWSSGQGNAEAFF	TGTGCCTGGAGTTCGGGACAGGGGAATGCTGAAGCTTTCTTT
TRBD2	.	TRBV5-6	TRBJ2-3	CASSLSLAGATQYF	TGTGCCAGCAGCTTGAGTCTAGCGGGTGCTACGCAGTATTTT
TRBD1	.	TRBV28	TRBJ2-5	CASSLSPTRGLAETQYF	TGTGCCAGCAGTTTATCCCCAACCAGGGGGCTAGCGGAGACCCAGTACTTC
.	.	TRBV19	TRBJ2-3	CASSIAAGGNTQYF	TGTGCCAGTAGTATAGCTGCGGGTGGAAATACGCAGTATTTT
TRBD1	once	TRBV6-1	TRBJ1-6	CASSATGTGNSPLHF	TGTGCCAGCAGTGCTACCGGGACAGGGAATTCACCCCTCCACTTT
.	.	TRBV11-2	TRBJ2-5	CASSLNSQETQYF	TGTGCCAGCAGCTTGAACAGTCAAGAGACCCAGTACTTC
TRBD1	.	TRBV11-2	TRBJ2-3	CASSSRGGTGFTDTQYF	TGTGCCAGCAGCTCACGGGGTGGGACAGGGTTCACAGATACGCAGTATTTT
.	few	TRBV27	TRBJ1-1	CASSIMAANTEAFF	TGTGCCAGCAGTATAATGGCTGCGAACACTGAAGCTTTCTTT
TRBD2	.	TRBV7-2	TRBJ2-7	CASSKGGTAEQYF	TGTGCCAGCAGTAAGGGAGGGACGGCGGAGCAGTACTTC
.	.	TRBV10-3	TRBJ1-1	CAITQGNTEAFF	TGTGCCATCACCCAGGGGAACACTGAAGCTTTCTTT
.	.	TRBV9	TRBJ2-2	CASSSGTHNTGELFF	TGTGCCAGCAGCTCCGGGACTCATAACACCGGGGAGCTGTTTTTT
.	.	TRBV2	TRBJ1-5	CASSEMRGNQPQHF	TGTGCCAGCAGTGAGATGCGGGGCAATCAGCCCCAGCATTTT
.	.	TRBV6-1	TRBJ1-2	CASSVRGKGYTF	TGTGCCAGCAGTGTGCGGGGCAAGGGCTACACCTTC